Below, 11 T cell receptor beta chains from the same sample are listed, as sequenced in a study of blood T cell repertoires in COVID-19. Assay used: immunoSEQ multiplex PCR; TCRdb lists only in-frame clones, some missing. Here the sample spans about 180,000 clones, roughly 84% being singletons. Sequencing was done on a sample of peripheral blood. These receptors all come from a man between 45 and 60 years old with active or convalescent COVID-19.

This clone was observed a handful of times. The rearrangement links TRBV7-2 to TRBJ2-7; the match to TRBD1 covers 7 bases. The V gene end was trimmed by 2 bases and the J gene end by 5 bases; junction bases not matched to a gene: 3. This CDR3 is built from 13 residues. Germline assignment: CDR1 SGHTA and CDR2 FQGNSA. In DNA, the CDR3 is TGTGCCAGCAGCTTACTAGGGGGCCACGAGCAGTACTTC. Translating it yields CASSLLGGHEQYF.

Notes on this clone: An end of the junction differs from the germline gene, which may be a read error. The chain links TRBV24-1 to TRBJ2-3; weak D call: TRBD1 (6 bases). Germline V gene sequence: CDR1 KGHDR, CDR2 SFDVKD. The CDR3 is 11 amino acids. The CDR3 reads CATSDPRGHIF. DNA for the CDR3: TGTGCCACCAGTGACCCCAGGGGTCATATTTTT.

This clone was counted between two and nine times. The rearrangement joins TRBV11-2 to TRBJ2-5; D is undetermined. The CDR3 loop spans 14 amino acids. With 0 bases removed from V and 5 bases from J, the gap between germline ends came to 10 bases. Germline assignment: CDR1 SGHAT and CDR2 FQNNGV. DNA of the CDR3: TGTGCCAGCAGCTTAGATTACCAGATGGAGACCCAGTACTTC. Translated: CASSLDYQMETQYF.

The chain is built from TRBV6-2 or TRBV6-3 and TRBJ1-2; 7 nucleotides agree with TRBD1. Germline V gives CDR1 MNHEY, CDR2 SVGEGT. CDR3 size: 12 residues. V lost 5 bases, J lost 5 bases, and 2 bases stayed unmatched. CDR3 nucleotides: TGTGCCAGCAGTGACAGGGCGTATGGCTACACCTTC. Amino acid sequence: CASSDRAYGYTF.

This clone showed up just once. CDR3 sequence: CAWSPGTGDEQYF. CDR3 sequence (DNA): TGTGCCTGGAGTCCCGGGACAGGGGACGAGCAGTACTTC. The genes are TRBV30 and TRBJ2-7, with TRBD1 matching 10 bases. CDR1 is GTSNPN and CDR2 is SVGIG in the germline V gene (reference sequence). After removal of 2 bases from V and 5 bases from J, the junction contained 3 bases not matched to a gene. The CDR3 length is 13 residues.

V and J are TRBV19 and TRBJ2-1, with 8 bases identical to TRBD1. This CDR3 spans 14 amino acids. The germline V gene encodes CDR1 LNHDA and CDR2 SQIVND (reference sequence). Germline trimming cut 3 bases from V and 4 bases from J; bases unmatched to any gene: 2. CDR3 residues: CASSMNRGYNEQFF. For the CDR3, the DNA is TGTGCCAGTAGTATGAACAGGGGGTACAATGAGCAGTTCTTC.

This clone has just one count. V and J are TRBV6-5 and TRBJ2-5, with a tentative D call TRBD1 (6 bases). The V gene lost 0 bases and the J gene lost 2 bases, with 10 bases spanning the gap. The V gene's germline CDR1 is MNHEY and CDR2 SVGAGI. The CDR3 contains 15 residues. The CDR3 reads CASSYSGTTQETQYF. In DNA form, the CDR3 reads TGTGCCAGCAGTTACTCCGGGACAACACAAGAGACCCAGTACTTC.

V gene TRBV15 combines with J gene TRBJ2-2; 8 bases fit TRBD2. J was trimmed by 4 bases and V by 0 bases; bases with no gene match: 4. From germline, CDR1 is LNHNV and CDR2 YYDKDF (reference sequence). CDR3 size: 16 residues. CDR3 in DNA: TGTGCCACCAGCAGAGACGTTAGCGGGACCACCGGGGAGCTGTTTTTT. Translating gives CATSRDVSGTTGELFF.

This clone was counted once. This chain joins TRBV5-5 and TRBJ1-2, with D unclear. Between the trimmed V and J ends, which lost 4 bases and 3 bases, there was a span of 16 bases. Germline loops: CDR1 SGHKS, CDR2 YYEKEE (reference sequence). CDR3 length: 15 amino acids. The CDR3 sequence is CASSQEQQIYYGYTF. The DNA of the CDR3 is TGTGCCAGCAGCCAGGAACAACAAATCTACTATGGCTACACCTTC.

The chain couples TRBV14 to TRBJ1-6; 7 positions match TRBD1. The CDR3 has 14 amino acids. Germline CDR1 and CDR2: SGHDN and FVKESK. The V and J ends lost 3 bases and 7 bases, in that order; junction bases with no gene match: 3. The CDR3 loop is CASSHGTANSPLHF. For the CDR3, the DNA is TGTGCCAGCAGCCATGGGACAGCGAATTCACCCCTCCACTTT.

The rearrangement links TRBV27 to TRBJ2-3; TRBD1 might be the D (6 bases). The length of the CDR3 is 15 residues. The V gene lost 6 bases and the J gene lost 0 bases, with 13 bases spanning the gap. CDR1 is MNHEY, CDR2 SMNVEV, per germline (reference sequence). CDR3 bases: TGTGCCAGCAGCCTTGGACAGCCTAGCACAGATACGCAGTATTTT. This codes for CASSLGQPSTDTQYF.